The clone carrying this TCR beta chain showed up many times. Its specificity is unknown. From germline, CDR1 is MRHNA and CDR2 SNTAGT. This CDR3 is built from 15 residues. Trimming stripped 0 bases from V and 0 bases from J, with 3 bases between. As for time point: healthy volunteer bleed at 2 weeks. The study extracted total RNA from unfractionated whole blood. The sample originates from a study of human T cells and chemical hapten exposure. Study-wide background: Per-sample TCR yield variability stemmed mainly from small pooled library volume differences. Whole-study results and caveats: No change in TCRs above 1 in 1000 frequency was produced by DPC sensitization.

Individual cDNA molecules received unique molecular identifiers in the library. TCRdb re-derived calls from the RACE reads in MiXCR, one entry per CDR3 protein. The profile shows some 45,000 distinct CDR3 sequences, approximately 4.8% of them singletons. This TCR was recovered from a human donor in good health. Some clones in this sample may be carry-over from other donors' samples. The V call is TRBV6-4, the J call TRBJ2-6; D ambiguous. The sample was whole blood. The CDR3 DNA reads TGTGCCAGCAGTGACTCTAGCTCTGGGGCCAACGTCCTGACTTTC. It yields the protein CASSDSSSGANVLTF.